A single T cell receptor (beta chain) is shown here with its context. RNA was extracted with the RNeasy kit, and a quantity of roughly 0.5 to 1 ug was reverse transcribed using random hexamers. The CDR3 of TCR beta was amplified by immunoSEQ multiplex PCR across 54 Vbeta and 13 Jbeta. TCRdb re-called the immunoSEQ multiplex PCR reads with MiXCR, one entry per CDR3 protein. Of fewer than 200,000 distinct CDR3 sequences listed, about 95% are singletons. This sample was taken from a study of CD8 T cells in Susac syndrome. The CDR3 consists of 14 residues. Trimming took 5 bases from V and 12 from J, leaving 20 bases between them. In germline, CDR1 is MDHEN, CDR2 SYDVKM.

This TCR was recovered from a human donor in good health. Material: CD4+ T cells from PBMCs. The genes are TRBV28 and TRBJ2-1, with D maybe TRBD2 (5 bases). The CDR3 reads CASSAPNRVGMQFF. CDR3 sequence (DNA): TGTGCCAGCAGTGCCCCGAACCGGGTCGGGATGCAGTTCTTC.